The rows below give T cell receptor beta chains drawn from one sample of a study of T cells in lung cancer brain metastases. Profiled with immunoSEQ multiplex PCR; TCRdb holds only in-frame clones, not every one. Of roughly 4,500 clones in the sample, approximately 90% were seen once. What was sequenced was tumor tissue from the primary lung tumor. Receptors originate from a woman in her 50s with non-small cell lung cancer. Both conserved end residues are part of each CDR3. D genes are given only for firm matches. The size entry is marked missing in some rows and otherwise reads once, few, many or a size class.

j_gene	v_gene	d_gene	abundance	CDR3aa	CDR3nt
TRBJ1-2	TRBV9	NA	NA	CASSGDGNYGYTF	TGTGCCAGCAGCGGAGACGGAAACTATGGCTACACCTTC
TRBJ2-2	TRBV6-6	NA	NA	CASSRGKSTTGELFF	TGTGCCAGCAGTCGAGGGAAATCGACGACCGGGGAGCTGTTTTTT
TRBJ2-1	TRBV19	TRBD1	NA	CASTPTGWTYNEQFF	TGTGCCAGTACCCCGACAGGGTGGACCTACAATGAGCAGTTCTTC
TRBJ2-3	TRBV30	NA	NA	CAWSVGASGTDTQYF	TGTGCCTGGAGTGTGGGCGCTTCGGGCACAGATACGCAGTATTTT
TRBJ1-2	TRBV20-1	NA	NA	CSPGWGSGYTF	TGCAGTCCAGGGTGGGGCTCTGGCTACACCTTC
TRBJ1-1	TRBV9	NA	NA	CASSPGGSNTEAFF	TGTGCCAGCAGCCCCGGAGGTTCGAACACTGAAGCTTTCTTT
TRBJ2-5	TRBV11-2	NA	NA	CASSLGETQYF	TGTGCCAGCAGCTTGGGAGAGACCCAGTACTTC
TRBJ1-6	TRBV27	NA	NA	CATRRGGSYNSPLHF	TGTGCCACCCGGCGGGGAGGCTCCTATAATTCACCCCTCCACTTT
TRBJ2-7	TRBV11-3	NA	NA	CASSPRTIHEQYF	TGTGCCAGCAGCCCCAGGACTATCCACGAGCAGTACTTC
TRBJ2-7	TRBV10-3	TRBD2	NA	CAISPTSGRGHEQYF	TGTGCCATCAGTCCAACTAGCGGGAGGGGCCACGAACAGTACTTC
TRBJ1-2	TRBV2	TRBD1	once	CAKTGGETNYGYTF	TGTGCCAAGACAGGGGGCGAGACTAACTATGGCTACACCTTC
TRBJ1-1	TRBV29-1	NA	NA	CSGGGTEAFF	TGCAGCGGGGGCGGAACTGAAGCTTTCTTT
TRBJ2-7	TRBV6-6	TRBD2	NA	CASSYSSRDYSYEQYF	TGTGCCAGCAGTTACTCGAGCAGGGACTATTCCTACGAGCAGTACTTC
TRBJ2-2	TRBV5-1	NA	NA	CASSFKGDTGELFF	TGCGCCAGCAGCTTTAAGGGAGACACCGGGGAGCTGTTTTTT
TRBJ2-1	TRBV11-2	NA	NA	CASSLVLGSEQFF	TGTGCCAGCAGCTTAGTATTGGGGAGTGAGCAGTTCTTC
TRBJ2-7	TRBV7-9	TRBD1	NA	CASSLLGQGAYEQYF	TGTGCCAGCAGCTTATTGGGACAGGGGGCCTACGAGCAGTACTTC
TRBJ2-7	TRBV7-9	NA	NA	CASSLVGNSYEQYF	TGTGCCAGCAGCTTAGTAGGGAATTCCTACGAGCAGTACTTC
TRBJ2-1	TRBV5-1	NA	NA	CASTARGYNKQFF	TGCGCCAGCACCGCCAGGGGATACAATAAGCAGTTCTTC
TRBJ2-7	TRBV30	NA	NA	CAWSTGPYEQYF	TGTGCCTGGAGTACGGGCCCCTACGAGCAGTACTTC
TRBJ2-2	TRBV7-9	TRBD1	NA	CASSRTGPTGELFF	TGTGCCAGCAGCCGGACAGGACCGACCGGGGAGCTGTTTTTT
TRBJ2-1	TRBV5-1	TRBD2	NA	CASSLTPGLAVYNEQFF	TGCGCCAGCAGCTTAACTCCGGGACTAGCGGTCTACAATGAGCAGTTCTTC
TRBJ2-5	TRBV18	NA	NA	CASSPKETQYF	TGTGCCAGCTCACCAAAAGAGACCCAGTACTTC
TRBJ2-5	TRBV7-7	NA	NA	CASSPRPGETQYF	TGTGCCAGCAGCCCGCGCCCAGGAGAGACCCAGTACTTC
TRBJ2-7	TRBV7-3	NA	NA	CASSPPGLYEQYF	TGTGCCAGCAGCCCCCCTGGCCTCTACGAGCAGTACTTC
TRBJ2-2	TRBV5-8	NA	NA	CASSLTGNTGELFF	TGTGCCAGCAGCTTGACAGGGAACACCGGGGAGCTGTTTTTT
TRBJ1-2	TRBV11-2	NA	NA	CASSLVFEGLGGYTF	TGTGCCAGCAGCTTAGTGTTCGAGGGCCTAGGAGGCTACACCTTC
TRBJ1-1	TRBV30	TRBD1	NA	CAWGQGGYAEAFF	TGTGCCTGGGGCCAGGGGGGGTACGCTGAAGCTTTCTTT
TRBJ2-1	TRBV29-1	NA	NA	CSVEARQNNEQFF	TGCAGCGTTGAGGCTAGGCAGAACAATGAGCAGTTCTTC
TRBJ1-1	TRBV28	TRBD1	NA	CASSFPGQGGTEAFF	TGTGCCAGCAGTTTCCCAGGACAGGGAGGAACTGAAGCTTTCTTT
TRBJ2-2	TRBV5-1	NA	NA	CASSYIPGLMDTGELFF	TGCGCCAGCAGCTATATCCCAGGGCTTATGGACACCGGGGAGCTGTTTTTT
TRBJ2-1	TRBV9	TRBD2	NA	CASTSGLGYNEQFF	TGTGCCAGCACCTCGGGACTAGGGTACAATGAGCAGTTCTTC
TRBJ1-5	TRBV19	TRBD1	NA	CASRGQRVNQPQHF	TGTGCCAGTAGGGGACAGCGGGTGAATCAGCCCCAGCATTTT
TRBJ2-1	TRBV7-8	TRBD2	NA	CASSTSSGNLGGEQFF	TGTGCCAGCAGCACAAGTAGCGGGAACCTGGGCGGTGAGCAGTTCTTC
TRBJ1-1	TRBV20-1	NA	NA	CSATKNTEAFF	TGCAGTGCTACCAAGAACACTGAAGCTTTCTTT
TRBJ2-3	TRBV9	NA	NA	CASSSSATDTQYF	TGTGCCAGCAGTTCGTCAGCCACAGATACGCAGTATTTT
TRBJ1-4	TRBV7-9	NA	NA	CASSFRDGTNEKLFF	TGTGCCAGCAGTTTCCGGGACGGGACGAATGAAAAACTGTTTTTT
TRBJ1-1	TRBV28	TRBD1	NA	CASSYDDRVDTEAFF	TGTGCCAGCAGCTATGACGACAGGGTGGACACTGAAGCTTTCTTT